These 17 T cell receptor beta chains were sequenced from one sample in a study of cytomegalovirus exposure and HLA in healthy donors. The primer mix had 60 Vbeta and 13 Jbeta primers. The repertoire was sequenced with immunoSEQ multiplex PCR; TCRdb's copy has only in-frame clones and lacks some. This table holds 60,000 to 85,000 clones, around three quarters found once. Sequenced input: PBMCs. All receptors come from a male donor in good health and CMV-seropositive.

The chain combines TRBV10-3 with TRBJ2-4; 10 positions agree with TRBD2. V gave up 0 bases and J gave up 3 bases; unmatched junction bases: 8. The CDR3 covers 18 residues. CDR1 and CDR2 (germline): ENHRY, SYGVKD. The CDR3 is CAISESSGLAGVKNIQYF. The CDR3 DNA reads TGTGCCATCAGTGAGTCTTCTGGGCTAGCGGGAGTCAAAAACATTCAGTACTTC.

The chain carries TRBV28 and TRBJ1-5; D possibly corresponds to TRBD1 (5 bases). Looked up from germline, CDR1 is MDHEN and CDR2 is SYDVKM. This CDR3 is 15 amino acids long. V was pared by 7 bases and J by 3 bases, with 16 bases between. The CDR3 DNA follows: TGTGCCAGCAAGGGGCCGAGACGGTACAATCAGCCCCAGCATTTT. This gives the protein CASKGPRRYNQPQHF.

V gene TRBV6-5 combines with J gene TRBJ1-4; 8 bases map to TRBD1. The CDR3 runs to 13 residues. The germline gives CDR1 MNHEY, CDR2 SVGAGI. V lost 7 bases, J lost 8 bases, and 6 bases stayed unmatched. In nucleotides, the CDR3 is TGTGCCAGCAACCGAGACAGGGGAGAAAAACTGTTTTTT. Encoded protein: CASNRDRGEKLFF.

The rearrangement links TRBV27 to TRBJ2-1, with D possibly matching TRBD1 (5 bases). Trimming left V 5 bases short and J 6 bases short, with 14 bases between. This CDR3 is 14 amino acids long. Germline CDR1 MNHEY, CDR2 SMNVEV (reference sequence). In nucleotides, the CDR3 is TGTGCCAGCAGTATCGGCCCTAGGGGCAATGAGCAGTTCTTC. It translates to CASSIGPRGNEQFF.

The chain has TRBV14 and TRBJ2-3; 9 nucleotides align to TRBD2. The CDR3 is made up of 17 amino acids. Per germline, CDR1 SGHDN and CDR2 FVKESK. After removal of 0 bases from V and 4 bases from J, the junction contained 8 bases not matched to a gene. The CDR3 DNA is TGTGCCAGCAGCCAAGATGTTAGGCTAGCGGGGTCAGATACGCAGTATTTT. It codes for CASSQDVRLAGSDTQYF.

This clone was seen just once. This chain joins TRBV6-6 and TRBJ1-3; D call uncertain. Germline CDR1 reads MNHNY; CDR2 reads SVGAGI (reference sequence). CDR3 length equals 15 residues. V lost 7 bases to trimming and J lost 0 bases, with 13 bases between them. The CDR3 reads CASTPGSVSGNTIYF. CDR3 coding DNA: TGTGCCAGCACCCCCGGCAGCGTCTCTGGAAACACCATATATTTT.

The CDR3 reads CASQDMTNTEAFF. The CDR3 DNA follows: TGTGCCAGCCAGGACATGACCAACACTGAAGCTTTCTTT. The V call is TRBV6-1, the J call TRBJ1-1; TRBD1 might be the D (5 bases). Trimming removed 8 bases from V and 2 bases from J, with 12 bases in between. Germline V gives CDR1 MNHNS, CDR2 SASEGT. CDR3 size: 13 residues.

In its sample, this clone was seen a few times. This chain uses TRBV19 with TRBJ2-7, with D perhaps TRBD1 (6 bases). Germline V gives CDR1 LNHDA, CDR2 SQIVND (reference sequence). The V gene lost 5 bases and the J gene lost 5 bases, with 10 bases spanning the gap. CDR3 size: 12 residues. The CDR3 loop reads CASSSGTHEQYF. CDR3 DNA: TGTGCCAGTAGTTCCGGGACACACGAGCAGTACTTC.

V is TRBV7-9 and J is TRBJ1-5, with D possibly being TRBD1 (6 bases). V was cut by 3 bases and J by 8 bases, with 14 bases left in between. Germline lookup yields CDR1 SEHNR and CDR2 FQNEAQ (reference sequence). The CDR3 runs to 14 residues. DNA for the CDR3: TGTGCCAGCAGCTTGACAGGTTGGACGGAGCCCCAGCATTTT. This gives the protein CASSLTGWTEPQHF.

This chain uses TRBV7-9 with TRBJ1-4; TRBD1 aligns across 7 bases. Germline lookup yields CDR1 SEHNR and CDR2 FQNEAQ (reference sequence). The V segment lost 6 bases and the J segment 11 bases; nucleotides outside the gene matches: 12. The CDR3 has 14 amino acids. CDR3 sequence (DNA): TGTGCCAGCAGACCGTTGACAGGGCGACGGAAACTGTTTTTT. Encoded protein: CASRPLTGRRKLFF. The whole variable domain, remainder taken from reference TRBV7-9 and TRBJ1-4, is DTGVSQNPRHKITKRGQNVTFRCDPISEHNRLYWYRQTLGQGPEFLTYFQNEAQLEKSRLLSDRFSAERPKGSFSTLEIQRTEQGDSAMYLCASRPLTGRRKLFFGSGTQLSVL.

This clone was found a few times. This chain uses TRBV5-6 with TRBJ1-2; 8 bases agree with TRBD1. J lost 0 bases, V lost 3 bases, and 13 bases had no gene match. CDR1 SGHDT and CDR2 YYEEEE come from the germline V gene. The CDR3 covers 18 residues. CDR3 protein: CASSSQNVQGVPNYGYTF. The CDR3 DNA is TGTGCCAGCAGCTCGCAGAACGTACAGGGGGTGCCTAACTATGGCTACACCTTC.

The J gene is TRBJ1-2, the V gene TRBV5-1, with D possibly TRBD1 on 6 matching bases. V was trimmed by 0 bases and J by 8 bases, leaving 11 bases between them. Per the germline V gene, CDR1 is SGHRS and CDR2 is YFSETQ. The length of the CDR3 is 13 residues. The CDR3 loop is CASSLEQGRGYTF. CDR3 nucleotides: TGCGCCAGCAGCTTGGAACAGGGTAGGGGCTACACCTTC.

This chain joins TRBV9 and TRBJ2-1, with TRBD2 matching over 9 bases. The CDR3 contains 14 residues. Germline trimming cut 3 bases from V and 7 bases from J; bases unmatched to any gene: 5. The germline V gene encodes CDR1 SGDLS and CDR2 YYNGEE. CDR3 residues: CASSALAGANEQFF. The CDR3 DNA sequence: TGTGCCAGCAGCGCTTTAGCGGGAGCAAATGAGCAGTTCTTC.

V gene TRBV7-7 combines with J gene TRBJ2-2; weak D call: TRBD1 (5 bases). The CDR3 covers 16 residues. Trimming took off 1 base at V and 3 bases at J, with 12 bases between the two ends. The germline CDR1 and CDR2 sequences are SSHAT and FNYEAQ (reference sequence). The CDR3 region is CASSLGGPRDTGELFF. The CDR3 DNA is TGTGCCAGCAGCTTAGGTGGTCCCAGGGACACCGGGGAGCTGTTTTTT.

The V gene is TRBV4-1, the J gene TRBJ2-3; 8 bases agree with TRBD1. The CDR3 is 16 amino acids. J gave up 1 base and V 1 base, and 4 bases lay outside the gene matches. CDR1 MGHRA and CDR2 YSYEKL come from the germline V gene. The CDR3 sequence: CASSQGDRGRTDTQYF. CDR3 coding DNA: TGCGCCAGCAGCCAAGGTGACAGGGGTCGCACAGATACGCAGTATTTT.

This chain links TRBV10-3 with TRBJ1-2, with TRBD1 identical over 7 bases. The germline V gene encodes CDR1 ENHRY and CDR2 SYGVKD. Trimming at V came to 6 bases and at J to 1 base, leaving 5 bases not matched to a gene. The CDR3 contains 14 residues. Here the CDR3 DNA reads TGTGCCATCAGCGGGGCAGGGGGTAACTATGGCTACACCTTC. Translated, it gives CAISGAGGNYGYTF.

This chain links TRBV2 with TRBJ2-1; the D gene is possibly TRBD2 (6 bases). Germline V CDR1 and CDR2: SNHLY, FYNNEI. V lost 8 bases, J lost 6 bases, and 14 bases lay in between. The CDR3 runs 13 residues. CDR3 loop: CASLVGLSNEQFF. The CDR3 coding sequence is TGTGCCAGCTTAGTGGGACTTTCCAATGAGCAGTTCTTC.